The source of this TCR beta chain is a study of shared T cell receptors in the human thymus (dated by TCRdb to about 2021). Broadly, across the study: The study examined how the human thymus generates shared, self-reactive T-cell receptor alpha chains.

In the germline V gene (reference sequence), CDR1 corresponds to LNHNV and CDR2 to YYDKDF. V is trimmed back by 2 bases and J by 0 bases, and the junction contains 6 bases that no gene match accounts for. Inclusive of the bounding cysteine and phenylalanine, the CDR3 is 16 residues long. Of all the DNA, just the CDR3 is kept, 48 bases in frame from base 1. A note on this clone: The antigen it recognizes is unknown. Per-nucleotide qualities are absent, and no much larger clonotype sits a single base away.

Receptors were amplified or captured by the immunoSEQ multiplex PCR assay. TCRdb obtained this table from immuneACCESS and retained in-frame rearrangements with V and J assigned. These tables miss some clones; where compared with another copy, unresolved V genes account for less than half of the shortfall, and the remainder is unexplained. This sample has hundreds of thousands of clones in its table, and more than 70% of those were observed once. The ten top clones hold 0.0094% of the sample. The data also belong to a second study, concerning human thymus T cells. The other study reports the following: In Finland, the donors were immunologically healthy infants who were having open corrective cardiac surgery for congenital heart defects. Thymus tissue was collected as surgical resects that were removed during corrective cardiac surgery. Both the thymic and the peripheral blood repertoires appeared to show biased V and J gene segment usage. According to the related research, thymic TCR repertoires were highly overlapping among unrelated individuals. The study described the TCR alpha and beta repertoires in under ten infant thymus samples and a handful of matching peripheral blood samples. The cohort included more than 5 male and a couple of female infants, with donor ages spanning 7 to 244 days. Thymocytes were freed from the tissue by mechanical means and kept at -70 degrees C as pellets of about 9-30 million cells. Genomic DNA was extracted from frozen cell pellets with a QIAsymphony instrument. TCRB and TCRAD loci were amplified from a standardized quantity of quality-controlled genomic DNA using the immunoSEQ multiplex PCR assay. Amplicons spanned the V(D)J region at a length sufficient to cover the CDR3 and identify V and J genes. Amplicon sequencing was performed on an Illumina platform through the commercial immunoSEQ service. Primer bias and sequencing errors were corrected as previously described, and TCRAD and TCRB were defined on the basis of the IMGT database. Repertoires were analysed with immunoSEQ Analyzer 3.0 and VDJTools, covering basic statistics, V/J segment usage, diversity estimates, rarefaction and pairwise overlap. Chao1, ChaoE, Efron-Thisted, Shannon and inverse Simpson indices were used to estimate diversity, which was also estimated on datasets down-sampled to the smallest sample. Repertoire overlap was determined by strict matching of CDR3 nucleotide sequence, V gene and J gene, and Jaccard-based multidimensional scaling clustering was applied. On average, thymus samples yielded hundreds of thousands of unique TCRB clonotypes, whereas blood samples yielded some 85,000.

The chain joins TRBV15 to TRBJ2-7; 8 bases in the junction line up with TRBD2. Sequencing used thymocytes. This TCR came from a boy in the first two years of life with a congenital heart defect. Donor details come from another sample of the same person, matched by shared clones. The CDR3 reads CATSRLTSGSSYEQYF. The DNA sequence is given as TGTGCCACCAGCAGATTAACTAGCGGCAGCTCCTACGAGCAGTACTTC. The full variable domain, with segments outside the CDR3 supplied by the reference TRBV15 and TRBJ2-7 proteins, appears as DAMVIQNPRYQVTQFGKPVTLSCSQTLNHNVMYWYQQKSSQAPKLLFHYYDKDFNNEADTPDNFQSRRPNTSFCFLDIRSPGLGDTAMYLCATSRLTSGSSYEQYFGPGTRLTVT.